This section outlines one T cell receptor beta chain sequence together with its context. Its specificity is not known. TCRdb's table, derived via immunoSEQ multiplex PCR, lists solely in-frame clones and lacks some. The sample holds some 500,000 clones, about 96% seen once. Caucasian adults residing in Nashville, Tennessee made up all the donors. The CDR3 contains 12 residues. The V end lost 3 bases, the J end lost 8 bases, and 10 bases lay between the germline ends. Germline V gene lookup returns CDR1 MDHEN and CDR2 SYDVKM. The sample originates from a study of shared clonotypes between healthy human individuals. Study-wide results and limits: Sequencing depth was expected to influence donor clonotype sharing. The naive CD4 repertoires of several donors were compared, and roughly 5% of clonotypes were shared. Non-shared clonotypes had lower generation probabilities than clonotypes shared by all four sorted-subset donors.

The clonotype comes from a woman aged 25 to 39 in good health. The chain links TRBV28 to TRBJ1-2; D unclear. The sequencing sample was made of naive CD4+ T cells sorted from blood. Indicated subset: CD45RA+ positively selected. Here the CDR3 reads CASSLRIGGYTF. The CDR3 DNA is TGTGCCAGCAGTTTGAGGATCGGGGGCTACACCTTC.